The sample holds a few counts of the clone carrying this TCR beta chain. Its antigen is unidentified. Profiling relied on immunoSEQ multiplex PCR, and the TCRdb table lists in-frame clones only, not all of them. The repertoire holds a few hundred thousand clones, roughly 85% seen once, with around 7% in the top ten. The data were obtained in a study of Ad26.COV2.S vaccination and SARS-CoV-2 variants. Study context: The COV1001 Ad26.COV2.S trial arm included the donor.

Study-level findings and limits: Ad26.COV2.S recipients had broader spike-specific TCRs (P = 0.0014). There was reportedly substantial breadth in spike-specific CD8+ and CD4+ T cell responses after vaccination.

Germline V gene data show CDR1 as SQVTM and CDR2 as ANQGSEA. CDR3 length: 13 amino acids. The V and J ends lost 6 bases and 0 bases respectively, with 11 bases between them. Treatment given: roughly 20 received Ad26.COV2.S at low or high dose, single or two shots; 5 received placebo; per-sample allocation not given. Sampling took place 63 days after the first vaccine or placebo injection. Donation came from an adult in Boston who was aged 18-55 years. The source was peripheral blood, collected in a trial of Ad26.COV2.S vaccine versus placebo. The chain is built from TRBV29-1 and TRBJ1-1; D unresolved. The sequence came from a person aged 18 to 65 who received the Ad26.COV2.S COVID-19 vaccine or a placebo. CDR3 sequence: CSVVGLLNTEAFF. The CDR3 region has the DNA TGCAGCGTCGTTGGTCTGTTGAACACTGAAGCTTTCTTT.